The subject of this entry is one T cell receptor (beta chain). The method was immunoSEQ multiplex PCR; TCRdb's version includes in-frame clones alone and lacks a portion of them. The repertoire consists of 350,000 to 400,000 clones, with less than 90% occurring once and the leading ten covering approximately 3.1%. Germline assignment: CDR1 SGHTA and CDR2 FQGNSA. This CDR3 is 14 amino acids long. The ends were cut back, 5 bases at V and 7 bases at J, with 18 bases in the middle. This entry is derived from a study of blood T cell repertoires in COVID-19. At the level of the study: T cells, B-cell-depleted T cells, or PBMCs provided the cDNA or gDNA that served as material.

Cohort placement rested on clinical history that participants reported themselves. Cohort 3 recovered donors had two negative PCRs, clearance, or symptom resolution. This receptor was taken from a young woman who had recovered from COVID-19. The sample taken for sequencing was PBMCs or T cells enriched from blood (not recorded which). The V and J genes are TRBV7-2 and TRBJ2-7; possibly TRBD2 for D (5 bases). CDR3 sequence (DNA): TGTGCCAGCAGCCCAGGACTGGGAAGGCGGGAGCAGTACTTC. Translating gives CASSPGLGRREQYF.